A single sample is the source of the 21 T cell receptor beta chains below, sequenced in a study of tumor-infiltrating lymphocytes in primary liver carcinoma. Reverse transcription of 500 ng total RNA with a constant-region primer produced TCR beta cDNA. What produced the TCR beta libraries was three nested multiplex PCR rounds using slightly modified ARM-PCR. A C-beta reverse primer was combined with TRBV1-TRBV30 forward primers in the first two PCR rounds, and each round had 10 cycles. TCRdb reprocessed the multiplex PCR reads via MiXCR and lists one record per CDR3 protein. The sample consists of 48,000 or so distinct CDR3 sequences, about 80% of them appearing once. Unsorted bulk tissue (roughly 19-31 mg) underwent RNA and DNA co-extraction. Sequencing was performed on liver tumor tissue from sampling region 3. Subset here: tumor region T3, left-lateral pole. The receptors stem from a man aged 40-49 years with primary liver carcinoma and hepatitis B virus infection.

This clonotype came up once. With a much larger clone just one base away, this may be a read error. The gene calls are TRBV7-9 and TRBJ2-7, with 9 bases that match TRBD1. From germline, CDR1 is SEHNR and CDR2 FQNEAQ (reference sequence). The CDR3 covers 14 residues. The trim removed 3 bases at V and 4 bases at J, leaving 4 bases unmatched. The CDR3 loop reads CASSFTGGLYEQYF. The CDR3 DNA reads TGTGCCAGCAGCTTTACAGGGGGCCTGTACGAGCAGTACTTC.

On this clonotype itself: No conserved phenylalanine or tryptophan ends this CDR3, so it is likely a read error. The chain couples TRBV6-1 to TRBJ1-2; 8 nucleotides line up with TRBD1. After removal of 10 bases from V and 4 bases from J, the junction contained 11 bases not matched to a gene. The CDR3 loop spans 14 amino acids. Germline V lookup: CDR1 MNHNS, CDR2 SASEGT. CDR3 nucleotides: TGTGCCACTCCCATGACAGGGGTGGGCTATGGCTACACCTCC. Translation gives CATPMTGVGYGYTS.

CDR3 sequence reads: CASSQRDSCGYTF. In nucleotides, the CDR3 is TGTGCCAGCAGTCAACGCGATAGCTGTGGCTACACCTTC. V usage is TRBV6-6 and J usage is TRBJ1-2; D not certain. V lost 5 bases and J lost 7, with 14 bases in between. Germline CDR1 reads MNHNY; CDR2 reads SVGAGI (reference sequence). The CDR3 contains 13 residues.

Of note for this clonotype: An end of the junction differs from the germline gene, which may be a read error. This chain joins TRBV29-1 and TRBJ2-3; D is perhaps TRBD2 (5 bases). There are 13 residues in the CDR3. Germline V gene sequence: CDR1 SQVTM, CDR2 ANQGSEA. The CDR3 loop reads CSVRRVWGDMQYF. The CDR3 bases are TGCAGCGTTAGACGGGTCTGGGGAGATATGCAGTATTTT.

To note about this clonotype: The junction differs from germline at one of its ends, possibly a read error. This chain connects TRBV6-5 to TRBJ2-2, with D tentatively TRBD1 (6 bases). The CDR3 spans 15 residues. Germline CDR1 reads MNHEY; CDR2 reads SVGAGI. The CDR3 nucleotides are TGTGTCAGTAAACAGGGTACCACGAACACCGGGGAGCCGTTTTTT. The encoded protein is CVSKQGTTNTGEPFF.

This clonotype was observed a single time. The genes are TRBV11-2 and TRBJ2-7, with TRBD2 identical over 8 bases. Germline V lookup: CDR1 SGHAT, CDR2 FQNNGV. The trim removed 9 bases at V and 6 bases at J, leaving 16 bases unmatched. The CDR3 is made up of 15 amino acids. CDR3 nucleotide sequence: TGTGCCAGTAGCCAATATTCGGGAGGGGGTTTCGAGCAGTACTTC. Translated: CASSQYSGGGFEQYF.

A word on this clonotype: This clone may be a read error of a much larger clone one base away. The V and J genes are TRBV28 and TRBJ1-5; TRBD1 matches at 12 bases. The CDR3 runs 16 residues. CDR1 MDHEN and CDR2 SYDVKM come from the germline V gene. V gave up 6 bases and J gave up 9 bases; unmatched junction bases: 12. The CDR3: CASSTTGTGGGRPQHF. For the CDR3, the DNA is TGTGCCAGCAGCACCACTGGGACAGGGGGCGGCCGGCCCCAGCATTTT.

This clonotype occurred many times. A much larger clonotype is one base distant, so this may be a read error. The rearrangement links TRBV11-2 to TRBJ2-1; D ambiguous. Germline assignment: CDR1 SGHAT and CDR2 FQNNGV. This CDR3 contains 13 residues. CDR3: CAGSLGLGNEQFF. In DNA form, the CDR3 reads TGTGCCGGCAGCTTAGGCCTAGGCAATGAGCAGTTCTTC.

This clonotype is deemed medium-sized. The chain recombines TRBV4-2 with TRBJ1-5; no definite D call. Trimming cost V 2 bases and J 7 bases, with 12 bases left between them. Germline assignment: CDR1 LGHNA and CDR2 YNFKEQ. The CDR3 loop spans 14 amino acids. The CDR3 DNA follows: TGTGCCAGCAGCCAAATAGAGACGCGGCAGCCCCAGCATTTT. Amino acids: CASSQIETRQPQHF.

This clonotype was recorded at least ten times. The chain employs TRBV7-8 and TRBJ1-2; 11 bases are a match to TRBD1. The CDR3 extends over 14 amino acids. J was trimmed by 7 bases and V by 5 bases; bases with no gene match: 6. Germline loops: CDR1 SGHVS, CDR2 FQNEAQ. CDR3 bases: TGTGCCAGCAGCCCCCGGACAGGGGGCGGTGGCTACACCTTC. It translates to CASSPRTGGGGYTF.

With regard to this clonotype: A read error may produce the germline difference seen at one junction end. This chain uses TRBV4-1 with TRBJ1-4; the D gene is possibly TRBD1 (5 bases). The V gene's germline CDR1 is MGHRA and CDR2 YSYEKL. This CDR3 is 13 amino acids long. In DNA, the CDR3 is TGCGCCAGTAGCCAAGGGCAGGGTACGCAACTGTTTTTT. Translating gives CASSQGQGTQLFF.

On this clonotype: One junction end disagrees with the germline gene, perhaps due to a read error. In DNA, the CDR3 is TGCACCAGCAACATCAGGACCACGAACACCGGGGAGCTATTTTTT. Its translation is CTSNIRTTNTGELFF. The chain is built from TRBV5-1 and TRBJ2-2, with D perhaps matching TRBD2 (5 bases). This CDR3 is 15 amino acids long. Per germline, CDR1 SGHRS and CDR2 YFSETQ. Supplemented by reference TRBV5-1 and TRBJ2-2, the full variable domain reads KAGVTQTPRYLIKTRGQQVTLSCSPISGHRSVSWYQQTPGQGLQFLFEYFSETQRNKGNFPGRFSGRQFSNSRSEMNVSTLELGDSALYLCTSNIRTTNTGELFFGEGSRLTVL.

This clonotype was detected once. Likely a read error: the CDR3 ends without its conserved phenylalanine or tryptophan. The V gene is TRBV28, the J gene TRBJ2-5; 8 bases line up with TRBD1. The CDR3 loop spans 16 amino acids. The germline V gene encodes CDR1 MDHEN and CDR2 SYDVKM. Trimming took 6 bases from V and 0 from J; bases not matched to a gene: 9. The CDR3 loop is CASRLPGGVYQETQYL. The CDR3 nucleotides are TGTGCCAGCAGATTACCAGGGGGCGTGTACCAAGAGACCCAGTACTTA.

This clonotype appeared once. The junction shows a germline mismatch at one end, possibly a read error. The chain couples TRBV10-2 to TRBJ2-6; TRBD2 might be the D (6 bases). The CDR3 extends over 19 amino acids. Germline CDR1 WSHSY, CDR2 SAAADI. The CDR3 DNA sequence: TGCGCCAGCAGTGTCATCCCAGCGGGCTCTCTCTCTGGGGCCAACGTCCTGACTTTT. Translation: CASSVIPAGSLSGANVLTF.

This clonotype has at least ten counts. The rearrangement uses TRBV29-1 and TRBJ2-1; weak D call: TRBD2 (5 bases). This CDR3 is 13 amino acids long. The germline V gene encodes CDR1 SQVTM and CDR2 ANQGSEA. The CDR3 sequence: CSSAAGVYNEQFF. As DNA, the CDR3 is TGCAGTAGTGCCGCCGGGGTCTACAATGAGCAGTTCTTC.

About this clonotype itself: Lacking the conserved final phenylalanine or tryptophan, this CDR3 likely reflects a read error. This sequence joins TRBV11-2 and TRBJ1-1, with unresolved D. The CDR3 extends over 14 amino acids. Per germline, CDR1 SGHAT and CDR2 FQNNGV. CDR3 loop: CAGSTAGSVTEAFS. CDR3 bases: TGTGCCGGCAGTACAGCCGGTTCCGTAACTGAAGCTTTCTCT.

Turning to this clonotype: A read error may account for a junction end that differs from germline. This sequence joins TRBV11-2 and TRBJ2-5; the D call may be TRBD1 or TRBD2 (5 bases each). The CDR3 is 16 residues long. Germline values: CDR1 SGHAT, CDR2 FQNNGV. Here the CDR3 reads CASSPGASGLQEAQYF. The CDR3 DNA reads as TGTGCCAGCAGCCCTGGGGCAAGCGGCTTACAAGAGGCCCAGTACTTC.

A word on this clonotype: As the CDR3 is not closed by the conserved phenylalanine or tryptophan, this likely results from a read error. The rearrangement links TRBV6-5 to TRBJ2-3; 8 bases are a match to TRBD2. In germline, CDR1 is MNHEY, CDR2 SVGAGI. V was pared by 8 bases and J by 6 bases, with 7 bases of the junction left unmatched. The CDR3 has 13 residues. The chain's CDR3 is CASLDSGGDTQYL. The CDR3 region has the DNA TGTGCCAGCCTGGACTCGGGGGGGGATACGCAGTATCTT.

Points on this clonotype: At one end the junction does not follow the germline gene, possibly because of a read error. The rearrangement joins TRBV14 to TRBJ2-2; 8 positions match TRBD1. Germline CDR1 is SGHDN and CDR2 is FVKESK. The CDR3 covers 13 residues. Here the CDR3 reads CVSATTGVGELSF. CDR3 nucleotides: TGTGTCAGCGCGACGACAGGGGTCGGGGAGCTATCTTTT.

The chain employs TRBV6-5 and TRBJ2-1, with 16 nucleotides matching TRBD2. The CDR3 has 18 residues. The trim removed 11 bases at V and 8 bases at J, leaving 18 bases unmatched. From germline, CDR1 is MNHEY and CDR2 SVGAGI. As DNA, the CDR3 is TGTGCCGGCTCGTGGGACAGGGGGACTAGCGGGAGGGCACATGAGCAGTTCTTC. As protein: CAGSWDRGTSGRAHEQFF.

The chain employs TRBV6-5 and TRBJ1-3; D ambiguous. V was clipped by 6 bases and J by 1 base, with 13 bases between them. This CDR3 is built from 15 residues. Germline CDR1 and CDR2: MNHEY and SVGAGI. CDR3 amino acids: CASRNDRYSGNTIYF. The DNA for the CDR3 is TGTGCCAGCAGAAACGACCGTTATTCTGGAAACACCATATATTTT.